Below are 13 T cell receptor beta chains sequenced from a single sample in a study of blood T cells in healthy people across ages. The authors ran a second PCR of roughly 7 to 11 cycles using a sample-barcoded 5' primer and a J-beta primer mix. TCRdb independently ran MiXCR on the 5' RACE reads; one entry per CDR3 protein. The sample shows 1.2 million to 1.5 million distinct CDR3 sequences, roughly 60% of them seen only once. Sequencing input: blood. The origin of the receptors is a man aged 18 to 30 in good health.

The chain joins TRBV10-3 to TRBJ1-1; D is possibly TRBD1 (5 bases). The CDR3 sequence is 13 residues long. V was clipped by 6 bases and J by 1 base, with 9 bases between them. Germline CDR1 reads ENHRY; CDR2 reads SYGVKD. The CDR3 here is CAISATGNTEAFF. CDR3 nucleotides: TGTGCCATCAGCGCAACAGGGAACACTGAAGCTTTCTTT.

A few counts support this clonotype. The chain combines TRBV7-9 with TRBJ2-7; 11 positions agree with TRBD2. J lost 5 bases, V lost 5 bases, and 8 bases had no gene match. The length of the CDR3 is 15 residues. Germline V gene lookup returns CDR1 SEHNR and CDR2 FQNEAQ (reference sequence). The CDR3 loop is CASSAPLAGVHEQYF. CDR3 bases: TGTGCCAGCAGCGCACCACTAGCGGGGGTTCACGAGCAGTACTTC.

This clonotype was recorded once. V and J are TRBV20-1 and TRBJ2-7; 10 positions match TRBD2. Germline V CDR1 and CDR2: DFQATT, SNEGSKA (reference sequence). Unmatched junction bases numbered 7, after V lost 0 bases and J lost 2 bases. CDR3 length: 16 amino acids. CDR3 nucleotide sequence: TGCAGTGCTAGAGATAACGGACTAGCGGAGCCCTACGAGCAGTACTTC. Encoded protein: CSARDNGLAEPYEQYF.

This chain connects TRBV3-1 to TRBJ2-7; TRBD1 matches at 9 bases. J was trimmed by 2 bases and V by 5 bases; bases with no gene match: 7. There are 15 residues in the CDR3. CDR1 and CDR2 (germline): LGHDT, YNNKEL (reference sequence). The CDR3 loop is CASSLTGGLAYEQYF. CDR3 DNA sequence: TGTGCCAGCAGCTTAACAGGGGGCTTGGCCTACGAGCAGTACTTC.

This clonotype was counted between two and nine times. This chain joins TRBV6-6 and TRBJ2-5; D possibly matches TRBD1 or TRBD2 (6 bases each). CDR3 length: 13 amino acids. Germline-derived CDR1 and CDR2 are MNHNY and SVGAGI (reference sequence). V dropped 5 bases and J dropped 2 bases, with 9 bases sitting between them. CDR3 nucleotides: TGTGCCAGCAGTAAGGGGGGACAAGAGACCCAGTACTTC. Protein product: CASSKGGQETQYF.

The chain links TRBV20-1 to TRBJ1-2; no firm D call. The CDR3 sequence is 12 residues long. Deletions cut 2 bases from V and 4 bases from J, with 8 bases between. Germline V gene lookup returns CDR1 DFQATT and CDR2 SNEGSKA (reference sequence). The CDR3 region has the DNA TGCAGTGCTAGAATTCACAGCTATGGCTACACCTTC. Amino acid sequence: CSARIHSYGYTF.

V gene TRBV4-1 combines with J gene TRBJ1-1, with D possibly matching TRBD1 (5 bases). Germline V gene data show CDR1 as MGHRA and CDR2 as YSYEKL. The CDR3 runs to 16 residues. The V end lost 3 bases, the J end lost 0 bases, and 14 bases lay between the germline ends. The chain's CDR3 is CASSQSGPIMNTEAFF. The CDR3, as DNA: TGCGCCAGCAGCCAGTCGGGACCGATCATGAACACTGAAGCTTTCTTT.

Concerning this clonotype: At one boundary the junction diverges from the germline segment, which might be a read error. The chain employs TRBV7-7 and TRBJ2-7, with 10 nucleotides matching TRBD2. The assigned J gene may be wrong: the sequence end matches TRBJ2-5 better. Germline lookup yields CDR1 SSHAT and CDR2 FNYEAQ (reference sequence). The length of the CDR3 is 19 residues. CDR3 sequence: CASSSPHFASGGLQETQYF. The CDR3 bases are TGTGCTAGCAGCTCCCCTCATTTCGCTAGCGGGGGTTTACAAGAGACCCAGTACTTC.

The V gene is TRBV7-9, the J gene TRBJ2-6; D is unclear. The CDR3 has 15 amino acids. Trimming took 3 bases from V and 0 from J, leaving 6 bases between them. Germline V gene sequence: CDR1 SEHNR, CDR2 FQNEAQ (reference sequence). The CDR3 DNA reads TGTGCCAGCAGCTTTGGTATCTCTGGGGCCAACGTCCTGACTTTC. It is translated as CASSFGISGANVLTF.

The rearrangement links TRBV7-6 to TRBJ2-7; the D gene is possibly TRBD1 (5 bases). This CDR3 comprises 15 residues. Germline values: CDR1 SGHVS, CDR2 FNYEAQ. Trimming removed 5 bases at V and 6 bases at J, with 20 bases between. CDR3 in DNA: TGTGCCAGCAGCAGTTCAGGGATGGTCTCTACCGAGCAGTACTTC. Residues: CASSSSGMVSTEQYF.

This chain joins TRBV6-2 or TRBV6-3 and TRBJ2-5; D remains unclear. This CDR3 comprises 14 residues. Trimming took off 2 bases at V and 4 bases at J, with 11 bases between the two ends. CDR1 MNHEY and CDR2 SVGEGT come from the germline V gene. This CDR3 is CASSYLRRTETQYF. Here the CDR3 DNA reads TGTGCCAGCAGTTACCTCCGCAGAACAGAGACCCAGTACTTC.

V usage is TRBV10-3 and J usage is TRBJ2-2; either TRBD1 or TRBD2 may supply D (6 bases each). Germline V gene lookup returns CDR1 ENHRY and CDR2 SYGVKD. Between the trimmed V and J ends, which lost 8 bases and 4 bases, there was a span of 17 bases. CDR3 length: 15 amino acids. The CDR3 region has the DNA TGTGCCATCGGAGGGGGGCTAGGGAGCACCGGGGAGCTGTTTTTT. This codes for CAIGGGLGSTGELFF.

This clonotype has a handful of counts. V gene TRBV7-9 combines with J gene TRBJ1-4; 8 positions agree with TRBD1. Germline CDR1 and CDR2: SEHNR and FQNEAQ (reference sequence). J lost 8 bases, V lost 4 bases, and 6 bases had no gene match. This CDR3 is 14 amino acids long. The CDR3 loop reads CASSSGQGLEKLFF. The CDR3 region has the DNA TGTGCCAGCAGCTCAGGACAGGGCCTGGAAAAACTGTTTTTT.